A selection of T cell receptor beta chains follows, all from one sample in a study of T cell repertoires in cytomegalovirus infection. A single record per CDR3 protein comes from TCRdb applying MiXCR to the reads. The table includes some 590,000 distinct CDR3 sequences, roughly 43% detected once. These receptors have no identified antigens. The sample was cultured PBMCs, taken from culture after CMV antigen stimulation. Source of these receptors: a human donor in good health (CMV status not recorded). Some clones in this sample may be carry-over from other donors' samples. CDR3s include the opening cysteine and the closing phenylalanine or tryptophan. D genes are given only for firm matches. Part of the rows lack a size; the others show once, few, many or a class for expanded clones.

CASSWGQQNTEAFF | TGTGCCAGCAGCTGGGGCCAGCAGAACACTGAAGCTTTCTTT | TRBV7-9 | 14 | once | TRBJ1-1 | .
CASSPRDRNNEQFF | TGTGCCAGCAGCCCCCGGGACCGGAACAATGAGCAGTTCTTC | TRBV5-4 | 14 | . | TRBJ2-1 | .
CASSSRQGGNSPLHF | TGTGCCAGCAGCTCGCGACAGGGTGGGAATTCACCCCTCCACTTT | TRBV7-2 | 15 | few | TRBJ1-6 | TRBD1
CASSYSIQFLDTIYF | TGTGCCAGCAGTTACTCGATACAGTTCCTGGACACCATATATTTT | TRBV6-5 | 15 | . | TRBJ1-3 | .
CASSFQVGEQFF | TGTGCCAGCAGCTTCCAGGTGGGTGAGCAGTTCTTC | TRBV11-2 | 12 | . | TRBJ2-1 | .
CASSLSSRNEQYF | TGTGCCAGCAGTTTATCGTCCCGCAACGAGCAGTACTTC | TRBV27 | 13 | . | TRBJ2-7 | .
CASSARLVQATQYF | TGTGCCAGCAGCGCCCGACTAGTACAGGCGACCCAGTACTTC | TRBV7-2 | 14 | few | TRBJ2-5 | .
CASSPPSRDYGYTF | TGTGCCAGCAGCCCCCCATCCAGGGACTATGGCTACACCTTC | TRBV7-2 | 14 | few | TRBJ1-2 | .
CASSGANRQPQHF | TGTGCCAGCTCAGGCGCCAACCGCCAGCCCCAGCATTTT | TRBV7-6 | 13 | . | TRBJ1-5 | .
CASSQEWTGDYGYTF | TGCGCCAGCAGCCAAGAGTGGACAGGGGACTATGGCTACACCTTC | TRBV4-1 | 15 | . | TRBJ1-2 | TRBD1
CASSQGSNYGYTF | TGTGCCAGCTCCCAGGGGAGTAACTATGGCTACACCTTC | TRBV18 | 13 | . | TRBJ1-2 | .
CASHYPSSKGFTSYNEQFF | TGCGCCAGCCACTACCCGTCCTCCAAGGGATTTACCTCCTACAATGAGCAGTTCTTC | TRBV5-1 | 19 | . | TRBJ2-1 | .
CASSPTGTGEPYEQYF | TGTGCCAGCAGTCCAACCGGGACAGGGGAACCCTACGAGCAGTACTTC | TRBV12-3/TRBV12-4 | 16 | . | TRBJ2-7 | TRBD1
CASSERGSDTQYF | TGTGCCAGCAGTGAACGGGGTTCAGATACGCAGTATTTT | TRBV6-1 | 13 | . | TRBJ2-3 | .
CASRPSGAREQYF | TGTGCCAGCAGGCCCTCAGGGGCCCGAGAGCAGTACTTC | TRBV27 | 13 | . | TRBJ2-7 | .
CASSLFARDRGDHTQYF | TGTGCCAGCAGCTTATTCGCCCGGGACAGGGGTGATCATACGCAGTATTTT | TRBV11-3 | 17 | . | TRBJ2-3 | TRBD1
CASSLVRGGPGEQYF | TGTGCCAGCAGCTTAGTGCGGGGGGGGCCCGGCGAGCAGTACTTC | TRBV7-2 | 15 | few | TRBJ2-7 | TRBD2